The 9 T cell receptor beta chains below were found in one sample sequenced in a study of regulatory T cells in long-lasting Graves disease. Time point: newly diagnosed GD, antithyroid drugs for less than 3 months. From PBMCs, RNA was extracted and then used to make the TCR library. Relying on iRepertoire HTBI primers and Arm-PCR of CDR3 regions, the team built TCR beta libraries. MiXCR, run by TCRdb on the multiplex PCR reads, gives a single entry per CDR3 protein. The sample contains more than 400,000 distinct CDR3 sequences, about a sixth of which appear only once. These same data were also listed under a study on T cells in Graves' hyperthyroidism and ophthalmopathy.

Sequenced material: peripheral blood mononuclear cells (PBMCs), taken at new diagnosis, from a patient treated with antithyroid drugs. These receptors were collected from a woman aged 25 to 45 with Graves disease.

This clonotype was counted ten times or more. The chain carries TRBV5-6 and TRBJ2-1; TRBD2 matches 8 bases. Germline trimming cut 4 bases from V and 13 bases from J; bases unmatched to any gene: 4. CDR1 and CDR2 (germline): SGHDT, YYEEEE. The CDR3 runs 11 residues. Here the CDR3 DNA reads TGTGCCAGCAGCCTTAGCGGGGCCCAGTTCTTC. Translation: CASSLSGAQFF.

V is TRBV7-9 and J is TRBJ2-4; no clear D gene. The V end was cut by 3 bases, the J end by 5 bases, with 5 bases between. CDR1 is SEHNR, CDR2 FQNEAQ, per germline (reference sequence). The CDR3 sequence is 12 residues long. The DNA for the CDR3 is TGTGCCAGCAGCTTCGGGCAAAACATTCAGTACTTC. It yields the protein CASSFGQNIQYF.

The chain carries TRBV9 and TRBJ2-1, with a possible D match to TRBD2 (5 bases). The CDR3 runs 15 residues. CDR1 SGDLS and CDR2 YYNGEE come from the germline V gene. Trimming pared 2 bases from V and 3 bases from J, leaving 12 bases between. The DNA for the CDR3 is TGTGCCAGCAGCGTCGATGGACTGGACTACAATGAGCAGTTCTTC. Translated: CASSVDGLDYNEQFF.

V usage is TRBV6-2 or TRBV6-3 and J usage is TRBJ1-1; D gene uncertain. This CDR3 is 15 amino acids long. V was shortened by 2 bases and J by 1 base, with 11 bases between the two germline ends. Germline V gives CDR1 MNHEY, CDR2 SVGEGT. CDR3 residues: CASSYREWGNTEAFF. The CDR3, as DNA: TGTGCCAGCAGTTACCGGGAGTGGGGGAACACTGAAGCTTTCTTT.

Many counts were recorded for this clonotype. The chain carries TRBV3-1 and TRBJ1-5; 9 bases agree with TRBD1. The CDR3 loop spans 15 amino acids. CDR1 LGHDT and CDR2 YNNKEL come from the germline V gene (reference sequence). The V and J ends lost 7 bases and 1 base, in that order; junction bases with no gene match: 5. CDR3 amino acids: CASTPGQGSNQPQHF. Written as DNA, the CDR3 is TGTGCCAGCACCCCGGGACAGGGAAGCAATCAGCCCCAGCATTTT.

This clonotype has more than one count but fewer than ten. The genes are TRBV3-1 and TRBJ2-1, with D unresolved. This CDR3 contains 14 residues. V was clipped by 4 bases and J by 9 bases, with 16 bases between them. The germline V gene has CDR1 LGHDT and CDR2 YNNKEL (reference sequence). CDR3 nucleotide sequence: TGTGCCAGCAGCCTTCGGCACGGATTGACTGAGCAGTTCTTC. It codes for CASSLRHGLTEQFF.

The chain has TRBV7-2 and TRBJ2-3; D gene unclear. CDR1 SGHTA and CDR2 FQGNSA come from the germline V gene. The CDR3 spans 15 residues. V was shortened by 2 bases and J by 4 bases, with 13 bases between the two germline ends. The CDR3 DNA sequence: TGTACCAGCAGCTTAACTATAACCAGCCCAGATACGCAGTATTTT. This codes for CTSSLTITSPDTQYF. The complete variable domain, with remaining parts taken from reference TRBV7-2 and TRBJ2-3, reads GAGVSQSPSNKVTEKGKDVELRCDPISGHTALYWYRQSLGQGLEFLIYFQGNSAPDKSGLPSDRFSAERTGGSVSTLTIQRTQQEDSAVYLCTSSLTITSPDTQYFGPGTRLTVL.

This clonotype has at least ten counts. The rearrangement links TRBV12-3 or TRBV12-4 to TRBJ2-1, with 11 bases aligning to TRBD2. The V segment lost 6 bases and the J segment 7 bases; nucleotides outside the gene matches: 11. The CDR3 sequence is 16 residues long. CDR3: CASSAGDSGRANEQFF. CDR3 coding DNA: TGTGCCAGCAGCGCCGGGGATAGCGGGAGGGCGAATGAGCAGTTCTTC.

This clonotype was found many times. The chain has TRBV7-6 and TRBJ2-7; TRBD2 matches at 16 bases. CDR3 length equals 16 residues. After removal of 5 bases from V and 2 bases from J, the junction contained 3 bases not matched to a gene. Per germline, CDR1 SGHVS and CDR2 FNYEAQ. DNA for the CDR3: TGTGCCAGCAGCCCCGGGACTAGCGGGAGGGCCTACGAGCAGTACTTC. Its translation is CASSPGTSGRAYEQYF.